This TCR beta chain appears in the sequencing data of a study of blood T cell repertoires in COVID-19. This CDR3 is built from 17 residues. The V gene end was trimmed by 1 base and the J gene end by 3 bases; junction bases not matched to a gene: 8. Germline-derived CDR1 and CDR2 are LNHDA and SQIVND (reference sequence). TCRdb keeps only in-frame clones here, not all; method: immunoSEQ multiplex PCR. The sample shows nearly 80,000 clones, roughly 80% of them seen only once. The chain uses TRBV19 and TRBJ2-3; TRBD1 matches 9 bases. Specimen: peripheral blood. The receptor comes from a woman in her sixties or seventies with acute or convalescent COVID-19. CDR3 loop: CASSIGQGVRGTDTQYF. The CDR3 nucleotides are TGTGCCAGTAGTATAGGACAGGGGGTCAGGGGAACAGATACGCAGTATTTT.